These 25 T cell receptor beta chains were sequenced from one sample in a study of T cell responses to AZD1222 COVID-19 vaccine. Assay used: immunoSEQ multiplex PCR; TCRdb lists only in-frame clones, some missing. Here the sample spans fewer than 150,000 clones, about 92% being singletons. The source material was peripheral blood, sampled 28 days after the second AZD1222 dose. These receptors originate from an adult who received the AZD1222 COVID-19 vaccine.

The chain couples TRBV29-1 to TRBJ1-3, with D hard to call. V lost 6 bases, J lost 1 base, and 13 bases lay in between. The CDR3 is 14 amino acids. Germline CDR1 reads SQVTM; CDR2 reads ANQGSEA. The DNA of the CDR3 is TGCAGCGTCGCATGGGGAGGGTCTGGAAACACCATATATTTT. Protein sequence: CSVAWGGSGNTIYF.

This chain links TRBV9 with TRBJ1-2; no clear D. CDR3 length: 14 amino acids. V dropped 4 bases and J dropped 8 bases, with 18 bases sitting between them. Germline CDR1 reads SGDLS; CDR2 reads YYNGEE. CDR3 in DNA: TGTGCCAGCAGCCCTCCGGGCCCAGGTGGAGGCTACACCTTC. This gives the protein CASSPPGPGGGYTF. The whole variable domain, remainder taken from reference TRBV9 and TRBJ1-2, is DSGVTQTPKHLITATGQRVTLRCSPRSGDLSVYWYQQSLDQGLQFLIQYYNGEERAKGNILERFSAQQFPDLHSELNLSSLELGDSALYFCASSPPGPGGGYTFGSGTRLTVV.

CDR3 protein: CASSGTGGSNYGYTF. The CDR3 DNA reads as TGTGCCAGCAGCGGGACAGGGGGTTCTAACTATGGCTACACCTTC. The V gene is TRBV9, the J gene TRBJ1-2; 10 nucleotides agree with TRBD1. This CDR3 comprises 15 residues. Per germline, CDR1 SGDLS and CDR2 YYNGEE. The junction had 2 bases not matched to a gene; V was cut back by 3 bases and J by 0 bases.

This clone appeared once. The CDR3 bases are TGTGCCAGCAGCACTGGGGGTTGGGGCACTGAAGCTTTCTTT. This gives the protein CASSTGGWGTEAFF. V and J are TRBV6-5 and TRBJ1-1; weak D call: TRBD1 (5 bases). V lost 6 bases and J lost 4, with 15 bases in between. From germline, CDR1 is MNHEY and CDR2 SVGAGI. CDR3 length: 14 amino acids.

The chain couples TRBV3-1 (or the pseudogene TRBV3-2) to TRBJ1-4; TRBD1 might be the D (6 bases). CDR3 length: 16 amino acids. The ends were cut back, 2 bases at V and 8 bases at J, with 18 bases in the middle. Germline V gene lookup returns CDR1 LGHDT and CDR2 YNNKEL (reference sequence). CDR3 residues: CASSQFQGWSEEKLFF. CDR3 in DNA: TGTGCCAGCAGCCAATTCCAGGGGTGGTCGGAGGAAAAACTGTTTTTT.

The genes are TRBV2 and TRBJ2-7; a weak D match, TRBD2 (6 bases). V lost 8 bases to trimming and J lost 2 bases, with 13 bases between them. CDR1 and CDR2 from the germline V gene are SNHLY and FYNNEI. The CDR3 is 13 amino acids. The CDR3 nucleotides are TGTGCCAGCCGGGGGTCGGGTCCCTACGAGCAGTACTTC. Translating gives CASRGSGPYEQYF.

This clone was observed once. The CDR3 loop is CSVVPGGYGNEAFF. The CDR3, as DNA: TGCAGCGTTGTACCGGGAGGGTATGGGAATGAAGCTTTCTTT. The chain uses TRBV29-1 and TRBJ1-1; D ambiguous. Looked up from germline, CDR1 is SQVTM and CDR2 is ANQGSEA. This CDR3 has 14 residues. V shed 4 bases and J shed 7 bases, with 19 bases lying between them.

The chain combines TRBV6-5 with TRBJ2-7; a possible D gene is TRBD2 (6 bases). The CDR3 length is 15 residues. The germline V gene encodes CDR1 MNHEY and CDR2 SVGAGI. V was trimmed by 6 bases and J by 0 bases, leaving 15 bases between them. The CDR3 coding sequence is TGTGCCAGCAGCTCCTTGGCGGGGAGCTCCTACGAGCAGTACTTC. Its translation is CASSSLAGSSYEQYF.

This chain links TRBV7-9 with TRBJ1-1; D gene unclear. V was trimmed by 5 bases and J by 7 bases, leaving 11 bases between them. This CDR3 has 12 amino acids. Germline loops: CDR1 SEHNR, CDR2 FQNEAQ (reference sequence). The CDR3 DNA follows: TGTGCCAGCAGCGTATGGGGTGGTGAAGCTTTCTTT. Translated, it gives CASSVWGGEAFF.

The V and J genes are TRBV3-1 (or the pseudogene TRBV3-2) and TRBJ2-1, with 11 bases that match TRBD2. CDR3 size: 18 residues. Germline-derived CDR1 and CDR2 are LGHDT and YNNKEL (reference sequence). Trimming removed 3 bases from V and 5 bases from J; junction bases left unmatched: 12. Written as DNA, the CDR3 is TGTGCCAGCAGCCAGACGCACTTTAGCGGGAGGGCCAACAATGAGCAGTTCTTC. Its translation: CASSQTHFSGRANNEQFF.

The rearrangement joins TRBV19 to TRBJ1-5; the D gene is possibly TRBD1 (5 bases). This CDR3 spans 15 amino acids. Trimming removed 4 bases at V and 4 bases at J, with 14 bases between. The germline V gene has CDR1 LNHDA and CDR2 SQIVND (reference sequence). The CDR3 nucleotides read TGTGCCAGTAGTAAAGACAGCACCAGGAATCAGCCCCAGCATTTT. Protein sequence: CASSKDSTRNQPQHF.

CDR3 in amino acids: CSVFRPSSEQFF. For the CDR3, the DNA is TGCAGCGTCTTCCGTCCCTCCTCTGAGCAGTTCTTC. This sequence joins TRBV29-1 and TRBJ2-1; D is uncertain. Per germline, CDR1 SQVTM and CDR2 ANQGSEA. V was trimmed by 6 bases and J by 9 bases, leaving 15 bases between them. This CDR3 has 12 amino acids.

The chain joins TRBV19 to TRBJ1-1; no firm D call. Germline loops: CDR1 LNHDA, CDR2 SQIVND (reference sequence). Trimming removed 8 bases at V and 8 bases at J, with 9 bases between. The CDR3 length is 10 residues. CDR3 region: CASLTIEAFF. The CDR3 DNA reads TGTGCCAGTTTGACAATCGAAGCTTTCTTT.

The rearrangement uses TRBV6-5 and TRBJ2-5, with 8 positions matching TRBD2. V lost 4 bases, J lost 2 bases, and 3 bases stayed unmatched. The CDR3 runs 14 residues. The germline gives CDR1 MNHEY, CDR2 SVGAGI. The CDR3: CASSFQRGQETQYF. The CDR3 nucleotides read TGTGCCAGCAGTTTTCAGCGGGGGCAAGAGACCCAGTACTTC.

The CDR3 DNA is TGTGCCAGCAGTCCCCGTGGAGGGGGTTCACCCCTCCACTTT. It is translated as CASSPRGGGSPLHF. V is TRBV27 and J is TRBJ1-6; D possibly corresponds to TRBD1 (6 bases). Trimming took 5 bases from V and 9 from J, leaving 14 bases between them. The CDR3 runs to 14 residues. Germline values: CDR1 MNHEY, CDR2 SMNVEV (reference sequence).

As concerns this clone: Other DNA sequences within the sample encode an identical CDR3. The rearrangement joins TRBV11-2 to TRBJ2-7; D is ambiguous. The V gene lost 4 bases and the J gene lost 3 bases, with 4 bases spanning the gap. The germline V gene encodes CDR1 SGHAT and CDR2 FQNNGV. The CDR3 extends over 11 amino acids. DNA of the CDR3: TGTGCCAGCAGCTCCGTCTACGAGCAGTACTTC. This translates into CASSSVYEQYF.

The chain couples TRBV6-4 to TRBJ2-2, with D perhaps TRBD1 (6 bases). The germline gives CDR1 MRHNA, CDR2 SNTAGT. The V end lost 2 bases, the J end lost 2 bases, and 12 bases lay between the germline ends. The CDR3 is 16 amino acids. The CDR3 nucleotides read TGTGCCAGCAGTGACAGGGGACAAAAAAACACCGGGGAGCTGTTTTTT. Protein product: CASSDRGQKNTGELFF.

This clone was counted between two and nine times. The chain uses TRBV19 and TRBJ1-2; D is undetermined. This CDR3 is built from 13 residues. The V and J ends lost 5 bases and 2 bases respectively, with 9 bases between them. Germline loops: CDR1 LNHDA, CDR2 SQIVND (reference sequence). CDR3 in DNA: TGTGCCAGTAGTCTAAGAGAGAACTATGGCTACACCTTC. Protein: CASSLRENYGYTF.

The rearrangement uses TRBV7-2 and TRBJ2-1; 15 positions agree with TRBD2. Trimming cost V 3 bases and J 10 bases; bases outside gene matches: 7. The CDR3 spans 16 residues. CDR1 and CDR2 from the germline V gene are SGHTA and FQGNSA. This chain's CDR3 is CASSFGGTSGRSEQFF. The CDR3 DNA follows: TGTGCCAGCAGCTTTGGCGGGACTAGCGGGAGGAGCGAGCAGTTCTTC.

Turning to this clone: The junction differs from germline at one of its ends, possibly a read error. This CDR3 is CASNLLSRGTVYEQYF. CDR3 nucleotide sequence: TGTGCCAGCAATTTACTATCCCGAGGAACTGTCTACGAGCAGTACTTC. The J gene is TRBJ2-7, the V gene TRBV28; no clear D. Per germline, CDR1 MDHEN and CDR2 SYDVKM. This CDR3 region has 16 residues.

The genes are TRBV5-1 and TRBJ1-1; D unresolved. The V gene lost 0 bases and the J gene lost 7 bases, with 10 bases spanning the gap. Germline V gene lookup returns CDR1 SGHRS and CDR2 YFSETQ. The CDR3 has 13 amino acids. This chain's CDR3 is CASSLAGRLEAFF. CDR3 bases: TGCGCCAGCAGCTTGGCCGGCAGGCTTGAAGCTTTCTTT.

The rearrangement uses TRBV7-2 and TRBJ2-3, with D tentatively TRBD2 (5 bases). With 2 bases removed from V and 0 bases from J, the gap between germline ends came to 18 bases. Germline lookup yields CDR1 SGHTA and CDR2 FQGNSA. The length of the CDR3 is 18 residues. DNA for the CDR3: TGTGCCAGCAGCTTACAGGCGCTAGCAATGGTTAGCACAGATACGCAGTATTTT. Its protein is CASSLQALAMVSTDTQYF.

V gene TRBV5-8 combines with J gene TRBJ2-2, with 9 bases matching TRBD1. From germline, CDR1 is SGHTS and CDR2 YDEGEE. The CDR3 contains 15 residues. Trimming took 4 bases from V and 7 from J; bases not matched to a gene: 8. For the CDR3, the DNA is TGTGCCAGCAGCCCACCGGGACAGGGCTTCGGGGAGCTGTTTTTT. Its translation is CASSPPGQGFGELFF.

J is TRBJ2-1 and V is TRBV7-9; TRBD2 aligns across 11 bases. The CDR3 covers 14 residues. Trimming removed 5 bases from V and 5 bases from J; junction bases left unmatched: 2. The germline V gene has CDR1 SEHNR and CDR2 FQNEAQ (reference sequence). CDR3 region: CASSPSGRNNEQFF. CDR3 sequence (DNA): TGTGCCAGCAGCCCTAGCGGGAGGAACAATGAGCAGTTCTTC.

The CDR3 coding sequence is TGTGCCAGCAGTGGGGGGTTAGGGACCGAGCAGTACTTC. Residues: CASSGGLGTEQYF. This chain links TRBV2 with TRBJ2-7; D possibly uses TRBD1 or TRBD2 (5 bases each). The CDR3 runs 13 residues. The germline CDR1 and CDR2 sequences are SNHLY and FYNNEI. V gave up 4 bases and J gave up 6 bases, with 13 bases separating them.